The 20 T cell receptor beta chains below come from one sample, sequenced in a study of cytomegalovirus exposure and HLA in healthy donors. The primer mix had 60 Vbeta and 13 Jbeta primers. TCRdb's table, derived via immunoSEQ multiplex PCR, lists solely in-frame clones and lacks some. The sample includes under 200,000 clones, over 75% of them seen just once. What was sequenced was PBMCs. The source is a woman between 45 and 65 years old in good health and CMV-seronegative.

This CDR3 reads CASSRQGAQLFEKLFF. DNA for the CDR3: TGTGCCAGCAGCAGACAGGGGGCGCAGTTATTTGAAAAACTGTTTTTT. This chain connects TRBV5-6 to TRBJ1-4, with TRBD1 matching 10 bases. Germline CDR1 and CDR2: SGHDT and YYEEEE. The length of the CDR3 is 16 residues. Trimming cost V 4 bases and J 7 bases; bases outside gene matches: 10.

The V and J genes are TRBV18 and TRBJ1-1; weak D call: TRBD1 (5 bases). There are 13 residues in the CDR3. The ends were cut back, 4 bases at V and 6 bases at J, with 12 bases in the middle. Germline-derived CDR1 and CDR2 are KGHSH and LQKENI. Here the CDR3 reads CASSLDSYSEAFF. The CDR3 DNA sequence: TGTGCCAGCTCACTTGACAGTTATTCTGAAGCTTTCTTT.

J is TRBJ2-1 and V is TRBV4-2; a weak D match, TRBD2 (6 bases). Trimming removed 4 bases from V and 10 bases from J, with 17 bases in between. Germline V CDR1 and CDR2: LGHNA, YNFKEQ. The length of the CDR3 is 14 residues. Here the CDR3 DNA reads TGTGCCAGCAGCCTCTTTCGGGAGCGAAGGGAGCAGTTCTTC. It yields the protein CASSLFRERREQFF.

This chain uses TRBV27 with TRBJ1-5; D not certain. The CDR3 sequence is 13 residues long. Germline CDR1 MNHEY, CDR2 SMNVEV (reference sequence). V shed 6 bases and J shed 7 bases, with 13 bases lying between them. The chain's CDR3 is CASSLEGQQPQHF. CDR3 in DNA: TGTGCCAGCAGCCTCGAGGGTCAGCAGCCCCAGCATTTT.

The chain recombines TRBV5-1 with TRBJ1-3; D call uncertain. Germline CDR1 reads SGHRS; CDR2 reads YFSETQ. The CDR3 loop spans 13 amino acids. The V gene lost 4 bases and the J gene lost 4 bases, with 9 bases spanning the gap. The CDR3 spells CASSLTSGNTIYF. CDR3 coding DNA: TGCGCCAGCAGCCTAACGTCCGGAAACACCATATATTTT.

This chain connects TRBV28 to TRBJ1-2; TRBD1 is a possible D gene (6 bases). Germline loops: CDR1 MDHEN, CDR2 SYDVKM. V shed 6 bases and J shed 0 bases, with 11 bases lying between them. The length of the CDR3 is 14 residues. This chain's CDR3 is CASSLGHSNYGYTF. The CDR3 DNA follows: TGTGCCAGCAGCTTGGGACATTCTAACTATGGCTACACCTTC.

J is TRBJ2-3 and V is TRBV7-3; D is unresolved. Germline CDR1 reads SGHTA; CDR2 reads FQGTGA. This CDR3 region has 13 residues. V dropped 8 bases and J dropped 0 bases, with 9 bases sitting between them. CDR3 bases: TGTGCCAGCGGCAGGTCTAGCACAGATACGCAGTATTTT. This gives the protein CASGRSSTDTQYF.

The genes are TRBV7-3 and TRBJ1-2, with a weak D call TRBD1 (5 bases). V gave up 3 bases and J gave up 4 bases, with 9 bases separating them. Germline CDR1 reads SGHTA; CDR2 reads FQGTGA. This CDR3 is 13 amino acids long. CDR3 amino acids: CASSFRVGYGYTF. In DNA form, the CDR3 reads TGTGCCAGCAGCTTCAGGGTGGGCTATGGCTACACCTTC.

The chain links TRBV28 to TRBJ2-5, with TRBD2 matching 13 bases. The J call is uncertain, as TRBJ2-7 better fits the DNA end. The CDR3 runs to 14 residues. Germline CDR1 and CDR2: MDHEN and SYDVKM. The CDR3 DNA reads TGTGCCGCCGTTCAGACTAGCGGGGGGTACGAGCAGTACTTC. Its translation is CAAVQTSGGYEQYF.

The rearrangement joins TRBV6-5 to TRBJ2-7, with D unresolved. CDR3 size: 15 residues. Germline lookup yields CDR1 MNHEY and CDR2 SVGAGI. V was shortened by 5 bases and J by 0 bases, with 14 bases between the two germline ends. This CDR3 reads CASSRTGSLSYEQYF. DNA for the CDR3: TGTGCCAGCAGTCGAACGGGTAGTCTCTCCTACGAGCAGTACTTC.

This rearrangement joins TRBV2 to TRBJ1-1, with D maybe TRBD1 (6 bases). The CDR3 has 13 amino acids. Germline V CDR1 and CDR2: SNHLY, FYNNEI. V was shortened by 6 bases and J by 1 base, with 9 bases between the two germline ends. The DNA for the CDR3 is TGTGCCAGCAGGGGACAATGGAACACTGAAGCTTTCTTT. Translation gives CASRGQWNTEAFF.

The rearrangement joins TRBV30 to TRBJ2-1, with a possible D match to TRBD2 (5 bases). The V gene lost 5 bases and the J gene lost 6 bases, with 8 bases spanning the gap. CDR1 GTSNPN and CDR2 SVGIG come from the germline V gene (reference sequence). This CDR3 contains 11 residues. DNA for the CDR3: TGTGCCTGGGCTAGCAGCAATGAGCAGTTCTTC. This translates into CAWASSNEQFF.

Written as DNA, the CDR3 is TGCGCCAGCAGCCCCGGGACAGGGCCTAATTCACCCCTCCACTTT. Translating it yields CASSPGTGPNSPLHF. The rearrangement links TRBV5-1 to TRBJ1-6; TRBD1 agrees at 9 bases. The CDR3 is 15 amino acids. CDR1 is SGHRS and CDR2 is YFSETQ in the germline V gene. Trimming took 4 bases from V and 6 from J; bases not matched to a gene: 5.

This rearrangement joins TRBV7-3 to TRBJ2-7, with D perhaps TRBD1 (6 bases). The CDR3 is 16 residues long. The germline V gene encodes CDR1 SGHTA and CDR2 FQGTGA. Trimming stripped 0 bases from V and 3 bases from J, with 15 bases between. The CDR3 DNA is TGTGCCAGCAGCTTAACGGCCTCGGACAGTATCTACGAGCAGTACTTC. This codes for CASSLTASDSIYEQYF.

Concerning this clone: Compared with germline, one end of the junction differs, possibly owing to a read error. The chain employs TRBV9 and TRBJ2-3, with 7 bases that match TRBD2. This CDR3 is built from 14 residues. The germline V gene has CDR1 SGDLS and CDR2 YYNGEE. DNA for the CDR3: TGTGCCAGCAGCGCTTTGACTAGCACGGATACGCAGTATTTT. This gives the protein CASSALTSTDTQYF.

The chain recombines TRBV9 with TRBJ1-3; D remains ambiguous. This CDR3 has 13 amino acids. The germline V and J ends were trimmed by 3 bases and 2 bases, with 6 bases remaining between them. CDR1 is SGDLS, CDR2 YYNGEE, per germline. This CDR3 is CASSAAPGNTIYF. In DNA form, the CDR3 reads TGTGCCAGCAGCGCCGCGCCTGGAAACACCATATATTTT. Variable domain in full (rest from reference TRBV9 and TRBJ1-3): DSGVTQTPKHLITATGQRVTLRCSPRSGDLSVYWYQQSLDQGLQFLIQYYNGEERAKGNILERFSAQQFPDLHSELNLSSLELGDSALYFCASSAAPGNTIYFGEGSWLTVV.

The J gene is TRBJ1-1, the V gene TRBV7-3, with 8 bases fitting TRBD1. V was clipped by 2 bases and J by 2 bases; unmatched bases: 1. From germline, CDR1 is SGHTA and CDR2 FQGTGA. The CDR3 is 14 amino acids. CDR3 sequence: CASSLGTGNTEAFF. Written as DNA, the CDR3 is TGTGCCAGCAGCTTAGGGACAGGAAACACTGAAGCTTTCTTT.

The chain joins TRBV7-9 to TRBJ2-7; 9 bases align to TRBD1. CDR1 SEHNR and CDR2 FQNEAQ come from the germline V gene (reference sequence). This CDR3 is built from 14 residues. V was clipped by 2 bases and J by 3 bases; unmatched bases: 2. The CDR3 DNA reads as TGTGCCAGCAGCTTAAGGGGACAGGGCTACGAGCAGTACTTC. It codes for CASSLRGQGYEQYF.

CDR3 residues: CATSRDEDYGYTF. The CDR3 DNA follows: TGTGCCACCAGCAGAGATGAGGACTATGGCTACACCTTC. The chain is built from TRBV15 and TRBJ1-2; D is unclear. Germline V CDR1 and CDR2: LNHNV, YYDKDF (reference sequence). CDR3 length: 13 residues. The germline V and J ends were trimmed by 0 bases and 3 bases, with 5 bases remaining between them.

The chain couples TRBV5-6 to TRBJ1-4, with D tentatively TRBD1 (5 bases). This CDR3 has 15 residues. Germline V gene lookup returns CDR1 SGHDT and CDR2 YYEEEE. The ends were cut back, 5 bases at V and 5 bases at J, with 16 bases in the middle. The CDR3: CASRGVGQGNEKLFF. CDR3 bases: TGTGCCAGCAGGGGCGTTGGGCAGGGAAATGAAAAACTGTTTTTT.